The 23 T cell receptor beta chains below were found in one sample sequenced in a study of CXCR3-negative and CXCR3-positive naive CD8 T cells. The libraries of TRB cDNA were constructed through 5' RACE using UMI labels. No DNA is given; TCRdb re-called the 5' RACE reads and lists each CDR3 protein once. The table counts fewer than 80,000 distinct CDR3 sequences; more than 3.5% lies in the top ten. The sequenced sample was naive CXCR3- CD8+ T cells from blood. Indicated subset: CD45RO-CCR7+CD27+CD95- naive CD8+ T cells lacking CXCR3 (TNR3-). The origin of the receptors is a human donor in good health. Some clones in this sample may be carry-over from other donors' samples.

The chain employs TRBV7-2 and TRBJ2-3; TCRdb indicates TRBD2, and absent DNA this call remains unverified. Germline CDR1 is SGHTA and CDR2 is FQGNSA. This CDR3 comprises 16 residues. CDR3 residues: CASSLGLAGAGDTQYF.

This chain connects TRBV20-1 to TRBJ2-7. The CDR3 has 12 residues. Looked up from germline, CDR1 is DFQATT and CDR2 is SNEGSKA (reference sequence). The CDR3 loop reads CSARDLGYEQYF.

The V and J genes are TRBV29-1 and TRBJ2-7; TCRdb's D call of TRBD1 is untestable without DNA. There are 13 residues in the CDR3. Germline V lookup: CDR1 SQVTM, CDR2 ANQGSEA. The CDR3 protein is CSVDRPGRYEQYF.

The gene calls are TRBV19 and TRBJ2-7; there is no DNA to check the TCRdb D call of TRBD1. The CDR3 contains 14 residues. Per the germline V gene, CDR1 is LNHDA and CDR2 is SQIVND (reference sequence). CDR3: CASSPRDGNYEQYF.

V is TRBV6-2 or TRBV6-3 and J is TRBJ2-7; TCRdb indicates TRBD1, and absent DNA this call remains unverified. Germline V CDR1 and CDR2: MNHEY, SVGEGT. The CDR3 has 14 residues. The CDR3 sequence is CASSSPDRGYEQYF.

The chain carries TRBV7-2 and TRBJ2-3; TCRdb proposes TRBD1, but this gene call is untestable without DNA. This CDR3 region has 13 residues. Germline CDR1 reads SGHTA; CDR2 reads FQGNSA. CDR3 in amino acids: CASSLSGADTQYF.

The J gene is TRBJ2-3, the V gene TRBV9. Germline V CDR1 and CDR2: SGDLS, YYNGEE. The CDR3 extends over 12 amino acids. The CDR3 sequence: CASSAASDTQYF.

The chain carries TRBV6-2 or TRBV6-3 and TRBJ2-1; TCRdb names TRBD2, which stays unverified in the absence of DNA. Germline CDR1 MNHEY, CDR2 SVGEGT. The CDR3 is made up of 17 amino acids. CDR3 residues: CASSYRGTSGNYNEQFF.

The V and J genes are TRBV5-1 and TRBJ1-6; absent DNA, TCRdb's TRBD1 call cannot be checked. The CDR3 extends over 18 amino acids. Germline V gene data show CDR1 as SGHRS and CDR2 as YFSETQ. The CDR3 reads CASSSDSTESSYNSPLHF. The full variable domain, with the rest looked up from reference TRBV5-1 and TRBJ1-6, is KAGVTQTPRYLIKTRGQQVTLSCSPISGHRSVSWYQQTPGQGLQFLFEYFSETQRNKGNFPGRFSGRQFSNSRSEMNVSTLELGDSALYLCASSSDSTESSYNSPLHFGNGTRLTVT.

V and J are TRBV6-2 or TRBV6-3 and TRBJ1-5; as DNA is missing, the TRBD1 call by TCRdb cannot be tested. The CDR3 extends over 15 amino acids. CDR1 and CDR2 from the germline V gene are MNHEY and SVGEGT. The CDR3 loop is CASSYVGDPNQPQHF.

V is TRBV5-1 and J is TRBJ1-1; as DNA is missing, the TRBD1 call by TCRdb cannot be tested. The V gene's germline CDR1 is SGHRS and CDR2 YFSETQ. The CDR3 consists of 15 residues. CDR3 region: CASSSNGQGPTEAFF.

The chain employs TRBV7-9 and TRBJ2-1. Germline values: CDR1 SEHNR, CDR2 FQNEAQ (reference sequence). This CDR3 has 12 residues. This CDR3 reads CASRPTLNEQFF.

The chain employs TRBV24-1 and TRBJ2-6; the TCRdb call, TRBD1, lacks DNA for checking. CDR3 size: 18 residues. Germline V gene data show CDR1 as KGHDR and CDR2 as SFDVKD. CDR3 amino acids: CATSDQTLGQLGANVLTF.

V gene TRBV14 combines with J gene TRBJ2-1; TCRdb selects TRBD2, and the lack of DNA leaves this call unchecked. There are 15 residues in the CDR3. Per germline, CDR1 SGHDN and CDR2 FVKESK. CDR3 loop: CASSQGGGPYNEQFF.

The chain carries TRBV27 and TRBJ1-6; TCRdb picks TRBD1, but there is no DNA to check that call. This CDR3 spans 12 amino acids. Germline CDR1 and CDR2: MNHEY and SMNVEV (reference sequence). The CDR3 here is CASSDRASPLHF.

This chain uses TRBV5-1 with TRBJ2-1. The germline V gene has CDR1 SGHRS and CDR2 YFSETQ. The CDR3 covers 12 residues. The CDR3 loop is CASSWDRQWQFF.

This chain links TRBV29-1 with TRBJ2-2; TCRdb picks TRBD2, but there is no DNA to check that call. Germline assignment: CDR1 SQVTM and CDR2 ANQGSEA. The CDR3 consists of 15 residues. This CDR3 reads CSVEQAGWWSGGLFF.

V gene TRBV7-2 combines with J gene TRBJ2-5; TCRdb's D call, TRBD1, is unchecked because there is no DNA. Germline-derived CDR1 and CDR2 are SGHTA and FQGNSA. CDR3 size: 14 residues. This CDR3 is CASSLEGQGETQYF.

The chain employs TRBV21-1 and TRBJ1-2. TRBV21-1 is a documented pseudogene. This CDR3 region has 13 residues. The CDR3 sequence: CASIGQLNYGYTF.

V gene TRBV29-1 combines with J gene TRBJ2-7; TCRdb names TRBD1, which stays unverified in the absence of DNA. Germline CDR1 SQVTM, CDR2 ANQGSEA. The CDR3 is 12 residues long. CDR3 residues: CSVEGDSYEQYF.

Here the CDR3 reads CASSLGAGSSYEQYF. This sequence joins TRBV7-2 and TRBJ2-7. Germline lookup yields CDR1 SGHTA and CDR2 FQGNSA. The CDR3 consists of 15 residues. Looking up the rest from reference TRBV7-2 and TRBJ2-7 gives the full variable domain: GAGVSQSPSNKVTEKGKDVELRCDPISGHTALYWYRQSLGQGLEFLIYFQGNSAPDKSGLPSDRFSAERTGGSVSTLTIQRTQQEDSAVYLCASSLGAGSSYEQYFGPGTRLTVT.

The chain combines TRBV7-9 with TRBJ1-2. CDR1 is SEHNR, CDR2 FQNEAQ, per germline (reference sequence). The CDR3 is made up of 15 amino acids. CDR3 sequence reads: CASSLRPEFPYGYTF.

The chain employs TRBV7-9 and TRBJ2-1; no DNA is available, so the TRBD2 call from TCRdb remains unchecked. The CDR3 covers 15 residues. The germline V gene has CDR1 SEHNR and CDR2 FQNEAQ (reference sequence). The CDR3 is CASSSRLAGHNEQFF.